This T cell receptor beta chain was sequenced for a study of monozygotic twins with cystic fibrosis. The wider study: Library input was about 3 micrograms of fragmented DNA, with approximately 16 PCR cycles.

TCRdb's copy holds only in-frame clones and misses some; the assay was immunoSEQ multiplex PCR. The sample lists just under 20,000 clones, 91% occurring once. The CDR3 sequence is 15 residues long. Germline assignment: CDR1 SGHTA and CDR2 FQGNSA. Trimming pared 2 bases from V and 8 bases from J, leaving 16 bases between. Overall study findings and caveats: V usage most resembled the co-twin in 13 of 16 pairs. Low clonality (median around 0.0095) suggested a mostly naive repertoire. Shared CDR3 numbers were not associated with age, concordance or severity.

About this clone itself: Its antigen is as yet unknown.

The origin of this receptor is a girl between 2 and 10 years old with cystic fibrosis. Material: blood. This sequence joins TRBV7-2 and TRBJ2-1; tentatively, D is TRBD1 or TRBD2 (5 bases each). CDR3 sequence (DNA): TGTGCCAGCAGCTTATTTCCAGGGAGAATCGATGAGCAGTTCTTC. This gives the protein CASSLFPGRIDEQFF. The whole variable domain, remainder taken from reference TRBV7-2 and TRBJ2-1, is GAGVSQSPSNKVTEKGKDVELRCDPISGHTALYWYRQSLGQGLEFLIYFQGNSAPDKSGLPSDRFSAERTGGSVSTLTIQRTQQEDSAVYLCASSLFPGRIDEQFFGPGTRLTVL.